The clone carrying this T cell receptor (beta chain) was observed once. This sample was taken from a study of shared clonotypes between healthy human individuals. Naivety among CD8 cells was defined by CD45RO negativity and positive CCR7 selection, thereby excluding terminally differentiated effector memory CD45RA+ cells. Profiling relied on immunoSEQ multiplex PCR, and the TCRdb table lists in-frame clones only, not all of them. The sample records some 1,900,000 clones, just under 95% being singletons. Material for sequencing was naive CD8+ T cells sorted from blood. The TCR sequence derives from a man aged 18 to 35 in good health.

This CDR3 reads CASSRSGTGRFMNTEAFF. The CDR3 DNA reads TGCGCCAGCAGCCGCTCCGGGACAGGGAGATTCATGAACACTGAAGCTTTCTTT. The chain carries TRBV4-3 and TRBJ1-1; 9 bases are shared with TRBD1. CDR1 LGHNA and CDR2 YSLEER come from the germline V gene. V trimming: 4 bases; J trimming: 0 bases; junction bases outside the gene matches: 12. CDR3 length equals 18 residues.